The present entry profiles one T cell receptor (beta chain) with its context. Its antigen is still unknown. This sample is part of a study of cytomegalovirus exposure and HLA in healthy donors. Germline V gene lookup returns CDR1 LGHNA and CDR2 YSLEER. The CDR3 totals 16 residues. V gave up 0 bases and J gave up 8 bases; unmatched junction bases: 8. The PCR used 60 Vbeta and 13 Jbeta primers. Profiled with immunoSEQ multiplex PCR; TCRdb holds only in-frame clones, not every one. The table shows some 130,000 clones, with roughly three quarters occurring only once. General study points: CMV antigen specificity of three CMV-associated chains was confirmed in vitro. Likely technical artifact: a cluster of highly shared sequence variants.

The chain employs TRBV4-3 and TRBJ2-4, with TRBD2 matching 9 bases. The clonotype was recovered from a man aged 40-49 years in good health and CMV-seronegative. Sequenced material: PBMCs. Here the CDR3 DNA reads TGCGCCAGCAGCCAAGATCGACTAGCGGATGGGGACATTCAGTACTTC. The encoded protein is CASSQDRLADGDIQYF.